This T cell receptor beta chain was sequenced in a study of shared clonotypes between healthy human individuals. At deep level, the assay was performed. Repertoires were generated with immunoSEQ multiplex PCR, while TCRdb's copy carries only in-frame clones and drops some. The sample lists 500,000 or so clones, around 95% occurring once. The junction had 8 bases not matched to a gene; V was cut back by 4 bases and J by 4 bases. This CDR3 has 16 residues. In germline, CDR1 is LNHDA, CDR2 SQIVND (reference sequence). The chain employs TRBV19 and TRBJ1-5; 9 positions agree with TRBD1. This clonotype was sampled from a woman aged 25 to 39 in good health. Material for sequencing was naive CD4+ T cells sorted from blood. Specified subset: CD45RA+ positively selected. The DNA of the CDR3 is TGTGCCAGTAGTAACCCGGGACAGGGACCTAATCAGCCCCAGCATTTT. Its translation: CASSNPGQGPNQPQHF.